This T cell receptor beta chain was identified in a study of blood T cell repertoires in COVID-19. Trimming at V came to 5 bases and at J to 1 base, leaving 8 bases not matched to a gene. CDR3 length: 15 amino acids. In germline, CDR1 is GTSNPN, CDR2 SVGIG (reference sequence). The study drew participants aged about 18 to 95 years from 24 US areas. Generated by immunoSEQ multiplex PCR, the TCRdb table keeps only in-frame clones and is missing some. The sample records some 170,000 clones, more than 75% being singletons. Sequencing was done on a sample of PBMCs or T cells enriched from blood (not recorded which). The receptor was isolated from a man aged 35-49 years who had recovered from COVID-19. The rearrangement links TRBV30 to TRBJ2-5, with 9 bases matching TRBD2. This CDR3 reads CAWSTGTSTQETQYF. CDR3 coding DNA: TGTGCCTGGTCGACCGGGACTAGCACCCAAGAGACCCAGTACTTC. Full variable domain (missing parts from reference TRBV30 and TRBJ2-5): SQTIHQWPATLVQPVGSPLSLECTVEGTSNPNLYWYRQAAGRGLQLLFYSVGIGQISSEVPQNLSASRPQDRQFILSSKKLLLSDSGFYLCAWSTGTSTQETQYFGPGTRLLVL.